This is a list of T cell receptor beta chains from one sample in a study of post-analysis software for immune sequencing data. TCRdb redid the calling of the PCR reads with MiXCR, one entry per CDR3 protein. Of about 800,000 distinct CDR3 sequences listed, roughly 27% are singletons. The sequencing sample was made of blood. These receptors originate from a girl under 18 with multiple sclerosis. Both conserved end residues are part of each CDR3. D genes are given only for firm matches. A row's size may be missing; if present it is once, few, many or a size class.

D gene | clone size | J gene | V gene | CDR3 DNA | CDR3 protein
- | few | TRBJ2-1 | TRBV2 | TGTGCCAGCAGTGAAAAGGGGGGGGGCGACAATGAGCAGTTCTTC | CASSEKGGGDNEQFF
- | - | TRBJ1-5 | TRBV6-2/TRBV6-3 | TGTGCCAGCAGTCCTCTCGGGCTCATCGATAGCAATCAGCCCCAGCATTTT | CASSPLGLIDSNQPQHF
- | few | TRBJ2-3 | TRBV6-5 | TGTGCCAGCAGTTACTCCCGTCCGGATACGCAGTATTTT | CASSYSRPDTQYF
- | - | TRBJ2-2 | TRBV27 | TGTGCCAGCAGTGGCCAGTCGTATCGAGGGGGGACGAACACCGGGGAGCTGTTTTTT | CASSGQSYRGGTNTGELFF
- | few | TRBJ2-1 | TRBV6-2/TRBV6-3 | TGTGCCAGCAGGCCCTACGGGGACAACTACAATGAGCAGTTCTTC | CASRPYGDNYNEQFF
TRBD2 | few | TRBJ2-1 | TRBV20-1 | TGCAGTGCTGGAGGGACTAGCGGGGGCCGACGCAGAGATGAGCAGTTCTTC | CSAGGTSGGRRRDEQFF
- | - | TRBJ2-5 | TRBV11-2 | TGTGCCAGCAGCTGGGACGCGTGGCAAGAGACCCAGTACTTC | CASSWDAWQETQYF
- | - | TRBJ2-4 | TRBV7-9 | TGTGCCAGCAGCTTAGGGCCCAGCGGGGCCAAAAACATTCAGTACTTC | CASSLGPSGAKNIQYF
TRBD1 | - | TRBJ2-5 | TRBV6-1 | TGTGCCAGCAGTGAGGGGACAGGGGTTTGGGAGCAGTACTTC | CASSEGTGVWEQYF
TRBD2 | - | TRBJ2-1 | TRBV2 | TGTGCCAGCAGTGCTTTAGGGACTAGCGGTTCGGGAGAGCAGTTCTTC | CASSALGTSGSGEQFF
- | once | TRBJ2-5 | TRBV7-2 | TGTGCCAGCAGCTCGGACGGTTGGGTTGAGACCCAGTACTTC | CASSSDGWVETQYF
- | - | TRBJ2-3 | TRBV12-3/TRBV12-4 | TGTGCCAGCAGTCCACTCCGGGGGCCCGCAGATACGCAGTATTTT | CASSPLRGPADTQYF
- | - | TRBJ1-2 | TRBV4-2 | TGTGCCAGCAGCCAAGGATTTTCCGGGGGCGGGGACTCTGGCTACACCTTC | CASSQGFSGGGDSGYTF
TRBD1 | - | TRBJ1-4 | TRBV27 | TGTGCCAGCAGTATGACCGGGACAGGGGCCGAAAAACTGTTTTTT | CASSMTGTGAEKLFF